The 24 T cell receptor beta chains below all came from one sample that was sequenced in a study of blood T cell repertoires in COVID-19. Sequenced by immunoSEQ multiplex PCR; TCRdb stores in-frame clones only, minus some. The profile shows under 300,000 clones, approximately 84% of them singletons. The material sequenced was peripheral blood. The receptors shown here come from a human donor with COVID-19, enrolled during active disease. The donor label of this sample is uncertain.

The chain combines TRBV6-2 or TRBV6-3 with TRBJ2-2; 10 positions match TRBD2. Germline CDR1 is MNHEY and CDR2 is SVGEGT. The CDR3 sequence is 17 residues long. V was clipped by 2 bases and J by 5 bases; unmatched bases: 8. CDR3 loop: CASSYRASGRGTGELFF. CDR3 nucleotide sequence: TGTGCCAGCAGTTACAGGGCTAGCGGGAGAGGAACCGGGGAGCTGTTTTTT.

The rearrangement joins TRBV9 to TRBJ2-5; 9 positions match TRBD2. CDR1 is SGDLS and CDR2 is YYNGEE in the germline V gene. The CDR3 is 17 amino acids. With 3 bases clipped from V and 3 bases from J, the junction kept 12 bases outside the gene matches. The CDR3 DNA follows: TGTGCCAGCAGCGCGCCCCGGGCTAGCGGGATTGAAGAGACCCAGTACTTC. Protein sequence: CASSAPRASGIEETQYF.

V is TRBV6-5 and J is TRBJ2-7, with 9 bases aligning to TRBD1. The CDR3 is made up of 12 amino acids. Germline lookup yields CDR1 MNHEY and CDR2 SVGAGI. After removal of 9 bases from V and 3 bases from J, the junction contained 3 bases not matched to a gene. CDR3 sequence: CASATGGYEQYF. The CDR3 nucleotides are TGTGCCAGTGCGACAGGGGGCTACGAGCAGTACTTC.

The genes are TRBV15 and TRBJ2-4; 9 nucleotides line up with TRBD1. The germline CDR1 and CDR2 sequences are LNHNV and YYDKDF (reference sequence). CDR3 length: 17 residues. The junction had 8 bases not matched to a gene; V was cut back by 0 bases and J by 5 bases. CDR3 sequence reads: CATSREGTGYDENIQYF. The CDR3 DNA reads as TGTGCCACCAGCAGAGAAGGGACAGGGTACGATGAAAACATTCAGTACTTC.

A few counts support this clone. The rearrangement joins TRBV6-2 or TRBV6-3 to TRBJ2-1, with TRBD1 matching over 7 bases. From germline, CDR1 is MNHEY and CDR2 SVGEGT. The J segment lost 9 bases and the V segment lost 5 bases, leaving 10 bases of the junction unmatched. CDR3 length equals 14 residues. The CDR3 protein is CASSLQGVRGEQFF. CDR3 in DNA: TGTGCCAGCAGTCTTCAGGGGGTGAGGGGTGAGCAGTTCTTC.

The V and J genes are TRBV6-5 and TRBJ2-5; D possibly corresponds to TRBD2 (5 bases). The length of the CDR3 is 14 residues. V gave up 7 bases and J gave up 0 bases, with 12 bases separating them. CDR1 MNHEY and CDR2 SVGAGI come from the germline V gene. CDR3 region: CASKLGSNQETQYF. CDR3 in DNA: TGTGCCAGCAAACTAGGAAGTAACCAAGAGACCCAGTACTTC.

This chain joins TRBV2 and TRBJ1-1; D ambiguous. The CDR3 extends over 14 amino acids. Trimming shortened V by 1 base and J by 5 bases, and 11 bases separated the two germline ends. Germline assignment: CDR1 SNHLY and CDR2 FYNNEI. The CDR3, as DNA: TGTGCCAGCAGTGAAGGTGAAACTAGAACTGAAGCTTTCTTT. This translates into CASSEGETRTEAFF.

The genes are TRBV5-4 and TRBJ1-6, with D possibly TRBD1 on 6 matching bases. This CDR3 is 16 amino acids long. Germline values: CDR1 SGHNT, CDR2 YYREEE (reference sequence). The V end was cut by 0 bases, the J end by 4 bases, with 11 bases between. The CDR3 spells CASSLEGEYYNSPLHF. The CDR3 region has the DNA TGTGCCAGCAGCTTGGAGGGGGAATATTATAATTCACCCCTCCACTTT.

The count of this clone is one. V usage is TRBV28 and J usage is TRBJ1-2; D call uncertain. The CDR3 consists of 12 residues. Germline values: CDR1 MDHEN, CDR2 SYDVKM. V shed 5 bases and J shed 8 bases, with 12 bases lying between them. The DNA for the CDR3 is TGTGCCAGCAGTCCACAAGGGAGGGGCTACACCTTC. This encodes CASSPQGRGYTF.

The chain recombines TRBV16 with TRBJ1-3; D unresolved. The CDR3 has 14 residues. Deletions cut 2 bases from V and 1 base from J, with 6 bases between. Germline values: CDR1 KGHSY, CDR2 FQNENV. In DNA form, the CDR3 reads TGTGCCAGCAGCCAACAACAGTCTGGAAACACCATATATTTT. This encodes CASSQQQSGNTIYF.

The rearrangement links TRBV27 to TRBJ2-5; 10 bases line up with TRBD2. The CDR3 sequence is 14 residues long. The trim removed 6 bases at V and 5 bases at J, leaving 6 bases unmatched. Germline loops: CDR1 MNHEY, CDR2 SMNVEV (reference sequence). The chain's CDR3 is CASRWTSGVETQYF. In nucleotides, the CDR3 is TGTGCCAGCAGGTGGACTAGCGGCGTTGAGACCCAGTACTTC.

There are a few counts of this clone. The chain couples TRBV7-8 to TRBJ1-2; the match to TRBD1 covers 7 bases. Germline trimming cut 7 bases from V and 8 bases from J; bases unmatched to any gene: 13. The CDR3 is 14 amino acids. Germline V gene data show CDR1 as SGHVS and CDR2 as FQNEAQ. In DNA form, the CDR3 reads TGTGCCAGCACCACCGACAGGGTACAAGGAGGCTACACCTTC. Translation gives CASTTDRVQGGYTF.

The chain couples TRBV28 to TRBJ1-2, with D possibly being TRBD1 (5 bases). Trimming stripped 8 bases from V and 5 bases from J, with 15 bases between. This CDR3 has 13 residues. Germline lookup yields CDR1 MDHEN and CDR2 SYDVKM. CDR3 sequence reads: CASLGADGYGYTF. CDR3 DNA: TGTGCCAGCTTAGGGGCGGATGGGTATGGCTACACCTTC.

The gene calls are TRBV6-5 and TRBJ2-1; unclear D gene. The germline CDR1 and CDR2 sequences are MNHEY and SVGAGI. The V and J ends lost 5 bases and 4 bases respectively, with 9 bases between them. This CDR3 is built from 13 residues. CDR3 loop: CASSTYVYNEQFF. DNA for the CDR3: TGTGCCAGCAGTACTTACGTTTACAATGAGCAGTTCTTC.

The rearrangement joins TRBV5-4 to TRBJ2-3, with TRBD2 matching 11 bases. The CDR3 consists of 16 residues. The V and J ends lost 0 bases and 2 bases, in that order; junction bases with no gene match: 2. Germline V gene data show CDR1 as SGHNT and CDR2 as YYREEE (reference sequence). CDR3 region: CASSLGGLAATDTQYF. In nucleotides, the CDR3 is TGTGCCAGCAGCTTGGGGGGACTAGCGGCCACAGATACGCAGTATTTT.

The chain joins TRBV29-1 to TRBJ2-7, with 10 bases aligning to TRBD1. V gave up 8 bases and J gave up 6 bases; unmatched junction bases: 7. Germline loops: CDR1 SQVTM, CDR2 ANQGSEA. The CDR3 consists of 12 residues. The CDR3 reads CSINRDRGEQYF. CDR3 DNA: TGCAGCATAAACAGGGACAGGGGCGAGCAGTACTTC.

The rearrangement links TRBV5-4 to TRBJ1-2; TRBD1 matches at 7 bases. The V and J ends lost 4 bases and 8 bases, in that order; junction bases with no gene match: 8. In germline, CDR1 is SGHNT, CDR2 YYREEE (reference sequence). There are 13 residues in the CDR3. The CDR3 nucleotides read TGTGCCAGCAGCATCGACAGGGCCGGCGGCTACACCTTC. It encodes CASSIDRAGGYTF.

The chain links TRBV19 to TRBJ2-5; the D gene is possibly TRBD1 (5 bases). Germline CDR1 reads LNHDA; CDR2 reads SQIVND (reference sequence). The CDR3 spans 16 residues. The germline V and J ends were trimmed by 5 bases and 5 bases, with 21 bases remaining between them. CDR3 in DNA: TGTGCCAGTAGTGCACAGGTAGGGCTTTTTGTGGAGACCCAGTACTTC. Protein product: CASSAQVGLFVETQYF.

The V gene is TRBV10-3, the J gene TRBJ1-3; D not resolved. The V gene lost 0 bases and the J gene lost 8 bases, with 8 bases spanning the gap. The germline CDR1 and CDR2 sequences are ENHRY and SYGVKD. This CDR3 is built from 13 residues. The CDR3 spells CAISESNRDTIYF. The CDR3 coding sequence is TGTGCCATCAGTGAGTCGAATAGAGACACCATATATTTT.

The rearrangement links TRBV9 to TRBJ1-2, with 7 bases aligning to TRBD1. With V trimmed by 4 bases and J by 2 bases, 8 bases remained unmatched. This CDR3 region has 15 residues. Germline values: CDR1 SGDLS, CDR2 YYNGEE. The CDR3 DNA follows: TGTGCCAGCAGCCACAAACAGGGGTACAACTATGGCTACACCTTC. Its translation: CASSHKQGYNYGYTF.

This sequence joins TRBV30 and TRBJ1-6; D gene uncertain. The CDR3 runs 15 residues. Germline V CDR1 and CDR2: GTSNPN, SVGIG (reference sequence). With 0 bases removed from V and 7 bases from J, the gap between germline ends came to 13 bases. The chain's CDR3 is CAWSVQRAGNSPLHF. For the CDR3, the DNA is TGTGCCTGGAGTGTACAGAGGGCAGGAAATTCACCCCTCCACTTT.

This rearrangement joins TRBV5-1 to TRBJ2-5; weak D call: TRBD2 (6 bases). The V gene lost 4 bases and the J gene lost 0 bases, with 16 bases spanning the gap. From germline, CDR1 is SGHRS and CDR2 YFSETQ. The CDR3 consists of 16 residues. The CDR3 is CASSTLRLGNQETQYF. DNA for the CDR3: TGCGCCAGCAGCACCCTCCGACTAGGGAACCAAGAGACCCAGTACTTC.

The CDR3 nucleotides are TGTGCCAGCAGTTTGATGTCACAGGGCCTAAAGGGCTACACCTTC. This encodes CASSLMSQGLKGYTF. This chain connects TRBV28 to TRBJ1-2; TRBD1 is a possible D gene (6 bases). CDR3 size: 15 residues. Trimming shortened V by 3 bases and J by 8 bases, and 19 bases separated the two germline ends. Per the germline V gene, CDR1 is MDHEN and CDR2 is SYDVKM.

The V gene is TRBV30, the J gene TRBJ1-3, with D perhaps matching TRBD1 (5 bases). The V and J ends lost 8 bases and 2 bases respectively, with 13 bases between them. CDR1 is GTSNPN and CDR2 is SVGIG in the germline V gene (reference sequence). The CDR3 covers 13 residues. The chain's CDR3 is CATGGTPGNTIYF. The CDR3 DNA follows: TGTGCCACGGGGGGGACTCCTGGAAACACCATATATTTT.